Listed here are 10 T cell receptor beta chains from one sample, sequenced in a study (dated by TCRdb to between 2015 and 2016). The library was generated by 5' RACE. The sequencing machine was an Illumina MiSeq. The raw public data were reprocessed by TCRdb itself: fastp quality trimming at Q25, MiXCR clonotype calling, in-frame beta chains only. CDR3 protein sequences are deduplicated, and each keeps its most common genes and DNA. For this sample the table gives nearly 55,000 distinct CDR3 sequences, of which approximately 23% were detected only once. Clones ranked in the top ten supply 3.2% of the sample. The sequenced sample was tumor-infiltrating naive CD4+ T cells sorted from the breast tumor. The sample's cell subset or site label is to be understood as: naive CD4+ T cells, CD4+CD45RA+CD25-. The receptors shown here come from a female donor with breast cancer.

The table lists this clonotype with a few counts. The genes are TRBV11-2 and TRBJ2-7; D call uncertain. Trimming left V 5 bases short and J 4 bases short, with 15 bases between. CDR3 length: 14 residues. Germline CDR1 and CDR2: SGHAT and FQNNGV. Written as DNA, the CDR3 is TGTGCCAGCAGCCCCGGGTTCCTCTTATACGAGCAGTACTTC. This sequence encodes CASSPGFLLYEQYF.

This clonotype was picked up a small number of times. The rearrangement uses TRBV12-3 or TRBV12-4 and TRBJ1-5, with D hard to call. Between the trimmed V and J ends, which lost 1 base and 4 bases, there was a span of 5 bases. The CDR3 sequence is 13 residues long. Here the CDR3 DNA reads TGTGCCAGCAGTTTAGAAGAGAATCAGCCCCAGCATTTT. Protein product: CASSLEENQPQHF.

This clonotype was seen a handful of times. The chain employs TRBV9 and TRBJ1-3; unclear D gene. This CDR3 has 16 amino acids. V gave up 1 base and J gave up 0 bases, with 11 bases separating them. Per germline, CDR1 SGDLS and CDR2 YYNGEE. The CDR3 reads CASSVTTGNSGNTIYF. In DNA, the CDR3 is TGTGCCAGCAGCGTAACAACGGGGAACTCTGGAAACACCATATATTTT.

This clonotype was seen ten or more times. The chain joins TRBV20-1 to TRBJ1-6; possibly TRBD1 for D (5 bases). Trimming left V 2 bases short and J 9 bases short, with 14 bases between. The CDR3 contains 14 residues. CDR1 and CDR2 (germline): DFQATT, SNEGSKA (reference sequence). The chain's CDR3 is CSARRGPIFSPLHF. The CDR3 DNA follows: TGCAGTGCTAGAAGGGGCCCCATATTTTCACCCCTCCACTTT.

This clonotype was seen a handful of times. The rearrangement joins TRBV20-1 to TRBJ2-1; 9 bases are a match to TRBD2. This CDR3 has 15 amino acids. V shed 0 bases and J 5 bases; nucleotides not matched to a gene: 5. From germline, CDR1 is DFQATT and CDR2 SNEGSKA (reference sequence). CDR3 DNA: TGCAGTGCTAGAGACGGGACTAGCTCGAACAATGAGCAGTTCTTC. Translating it yields CSARDGTSSNNEQFF.

Notes on this clonotype: Given the absence of the conserved phenylalanine or tryptophan at the CDR3 end, a read error is likely. The V gene is TRBV28, the J gene TRBJ2-7; D is ambiguous. The germline V and J ends were trimmed by 1 base and 6 bases, with 19 bases remaining between them. The CDR3 is made up of 16 amino acids. From germline, CDR1 is MDHEN and CDR2 SYDVKM. CDR3 region: CASSLFSRRHLGEQYY. The CDR3 nucleotides read TGTGCCAGCAGTTTATTTTCCAGGCGGCACTTGGGCGAGCAGTACTAC.

The rearrangement links TRBV28 to TRBJ2-6; D call uncertain. Germline V lookup: CDR1 MDHEN, CDR2 SYDVKM. Trimming took off 10 bases at V and 3 bases at J, with 10 bases between the two ends. The CDR3 totals 13 residues. This chain's CDR3 is CATVWRGANVLTF. CDR3 DNA: TGTGCCACCGTCTGGCGTGGGGCCAACGTCCTGACTTTC.

The genes are TRBV6-1 and TRBJ2-5; unclear D gene. This CDR3 has 13 residues. The germline V gene has CDR1 MNHNS and CDR2 SASEGT. V lost 1 base and J 7 bases, leaving 10 bases between the germline ends. This chain's CDR3 is CASSEGPAWTQYF. The CDR3 region has the DNA TGTGCCAGCAGTGAAGGGCCGGCTTGGACCCAGTACTTC.

This chain connects TRBV7-9 to TRBJ2-2; 8 bases align to TRBD1. CDR1 is SEHNR, CDR2 FQNEAQ, per germline (reference sequence). This CDR3 comprises 13 residues. The ends lost 8 bases at V and 2 bases at J; junction bases unmatched: 1. The CDR3 here is CASGQGNTGELFF. DNA of the CDR3: TGTGCCAGCGGACAGGGTAACACCGGGGAGCTGTTTTTT.

This clonotype was observed a few times. The genes are TRBV7-3 and TRBJ2-3, with D possibly TRBD1 on 6 matching bases. CDR1 and CDR2 from the germline V gene are SGHTA and FQGTGA. V lost 3 bases to trimming and J lost 2 bases, with 12 bases between them. The CDR3 consists of 15 residues. CDR3 bases: TGTGCCAGCAGCTTTGGGGCAGGGGCCACAGATACGCAGTATTTT. Amino acid sequence: CASSFGAGATDTQYF. Variable domain in full (rest from reference TRBV7-3 and TRBJ2-3): GAGVSQTPSNKVTEKGKYVELRCDPISGHTALYWYRQSLGQGPEFLIYFQGTGAADDSGLPNDRFFAVRPEGSVSTLKIQRTERGDSAVYLCASSFGAGATDTQYFGPGTRLTVL.